The following is a T cell receptor (beta chain) sequence with its context. Antigen: not known. Primers: 60 Vbeta forward and 13 Jbeta reverse. TCRdb's table, derived via immunoSEQ multiplex PCR, lists solely in-frame clones and lacks some. The sample lists around 85,000 clones, over 60% occurring once. Among the donors, all were healthy bone marrow donors. These data are taken from a study of cytomegalovirus exposure and HLA in healthy donors. Study-level results: As a later analysis revealed, the rate of TCR association differed by HLA locus, with DRB1 most and HLA-C fewest. The authors enumerated 150 to 200 TCR beta chains as linked to cytomegalovirus.

Germline V gene lookup returns CDR1 ENHRY and CDR2 SYGVKD. After removal of 6 bases from V and 2 bases from J, the junction contained 4 bases not matched to a gene. This CDR3 contains 15 residues. Sequences were obtained from PBMCs. This sequence originates from a man between 60 and 70 years old in good health and CMV-seronegative. This chain joins TRBV10-3 and TRBJ2-3; the match to TRBD2 covers 11 bases. The CDR3 sequence: CAIRASGGTTDTQYF. The DNA for the CDR3 is TGTGCCATCAGGGCTAGCGGGGGGACCACAGATACGCAGTATTTT.